Below, 13 T cell receptor beta chains from the same sample are listed, as sequenced in a study of Graves' ophthalmopathy and Graves' hyperthyroidism. Investigators amplified TCR beta CDR3 regions from RNA transcripts. An opening RT-PCR round employed HTBI primers and preceded a second-round multiplex PCR. TCRdb re-derived calls from the multiplex PCR reads in MiXCR, one entry per CDR3 protein. This sample has about 420,000 distinct CDR3 sequences, with around 20% found just once. Sample: peripheral blood. The receptors derive from a woman under 30 with stable Graves' hyperthyroidism.

Many counts were recorded for this clonotype. V is TRBV6-1 and J is TRBJ1-5; possibly TRBD1 for D (6 bases). CDR3 length: 14 amino acids. V gave up 5 bases and J gave up 6 bases, with 14 bases separating them. Germline V gene sequence: CDR1 MNHNS, CDR2 SASEGT. This chain's CDR3 is CASSPPGGGQPQHF. The CDR3 DNA reads as TGTGCCAGCAGTCCCCCGGGGGGCGGTCAGCCCCAGCATTTT.

This clonotype was seen repeatedly, ten times or more. The chain links TRBV6-2 or TRBV6-3 to TRBJ2-7; 7 nucleotides agree with TRBD2. Germline CDR1 and CDR2: MNHEY and SVGEGT. The length of the CDR3 is 15 residues. Trimming cost V 0 bases and J 3 bases; bases outside gene matches: 5. The CDR3 here is CASSYSKGLGYEQYF. CDR3 DNA sequence: TGTGCCAGCAGTTACTCGAAAGGACTAGGCTACGAGCAGTACTTC.

The rearrangement uses TRBV12-3 or TRBV12-4 and TRBJ1-2; TRBD1 is a possible D gene (6 bases). CDR3 length equals 15 residues. Trimming removed 3 bases at V and 11 bases at J, with 22 bases between. The CDR3 loop reads CASSFRPNKGVDYTF. In DNA, the CDR3 is TGTGCCAGCAGTTTTCGCCCCAACAAGGGGGTAGATTACACCTTC.

The chain uses TRBV10-2 and TRBJ1-1; TRBD1 agrees at 7 bases. The CDR3 contains 13 residues. J lost 4 bases, V lost 7 bases, and 6 bases had no gene match. Germline CDR1 WSHSY, CDR2 SAAADI. CDR3 DNA: TGCGCCAGCACCCATTCAGGGGGCACTGAAGCTTTCTTT. Translating it yields CASTHSGGTEAFF.

This clonotype was detected many times. The V and J genes are TRBV29-1 and TRBJ1-1; D gene ambiguous. CDR3 length: 14 residues. CDR1 is SQVTM, CDR2 ANQGSEA, per germline. Trimming stripped 4 bases from V and 1 base from J, with 13 bases between. CDR3 sequence: CSVALLLGNTEAFF. CDR3 bases: TGCAGCGTTGCCCTTTTGCTGGGGAACACTGAAGCTTTCTTT.

The J gene is TRBJ1-5, the V gene TRBV12-3 or TRBV12-4; D not certain. V lost 9 bases and J 1 base, leaving 13 bases between the germline ends. This CDR3 is built from 14 residues. CDR3 region: CASQPDGSNQPQHF. In DNA, the CDR3 is TGTGCCAGTCAACCTGACGGAAGCAATCAGCCCCAGCATTTT.

The chain has TRBV9 and TRBJ2-5; 9 bases align to TRBD1. This CDR3 is built from 15 residues. The V and J ends lost 0 bases and 4 bases, in that order; junction bases with no gene match: 4. Germline-derived CDR1 and CDR2 are SGDLS and YYNGEE. In DNA form, the CDR3 reads TGTGCCAGCAGCGTAGGGGGACAGGGTGGAGAGACCCAGTACTTC. It yields the protein CASSVGGQGGETQYF.

This clonotype showed up just a few times. V and J are TRBV20-1 and TRBJ1-1; possibly TRBD1 for D (6 bases). The V gene's germline CDR1 is DFQATT and CDR2 SNEGSKA (reference sequence). This CDR3 comprises 15 residues. Trimming removed 1 base at V and 4 bases at J, with 16 bases between. The CDR3 DNA follows: TGCAGTGCTAGAGGGGGACAATTAAAACGCACTGAAGCTTTCTTT. Translation gives CSARGGQLKRTEAFF.

The sample holds a few counts of this clonotype. V usage is TRBV14 and J usage is TRBJ2-7, with D perhaps given as TRBD1 or TRBD2 (5 bases each). The CDR3 loop spans 13 amino acids. Between the trimmed V and J ends, which lost 4 bases and 1 base, there was a span of 8 bases. Germline CDR1 reads SGHDN; CDR2 reads FVKESK. The CDR3 here is CASSLWGSYEQYF. In DNA, the CDR3 is TGTGCCAGCAGCCTTTGGGGGTCCTACGAGCAGTACTTC.

This clonotype was seen a few times. The V and J genes are TRBV18 and TRBJ2-2, with D unclear. V lost 6 bases to trimming and J lost 3 bases, with 14 bases between them. The CDR3 has 15 residues. Per germline, CDR1 KGHSH and CDR2 LQKENI. The CDR3 sequence is CASSREITDTGELFF. CDR3 DNA: TGTGCCAGCTCCCGCGAAATTACCGACACCGGGGAGCTGTTTTTT.

The rearrangement joins TRBV6-2 or TRBV6-3 to TRBJ2-1; 13 nucleotides align to TRBD2. Germline V CDR1 and CDR2: MNHEY, SVGEGT. The CDR3 is 16 residues long. The J segment lost 7 bases and the V segment lost 0 bases, leaving 3 bases of the junction unmatched. CDR3 coding DNA: TGTGCCAGCAGTTACTCGACTAGCGGGGGGCGGAATGAGCAGTTCTTC. Protein product: CASSYSTSGGRNEQFF.

This clonotype was seen at least ten times. CDR3 DNA: TGTGCCAGCGGGGACAGGGGGGGCTATGGCTACACCTTC. Translation gives CASGDRGGYGYTF. This chain connects TRBV28 to TRBJ1-2, with 11 bases that match TRBD1. V lost 8 bases and J lost 4; bases outside the gene matches: 3. The germline gives CDR1 MDHEN, CDR2 SYDVKM. The CDR3 sequence is 13 residues long.

This clonotype came up many times. The rearrangement joins TRBV2 to TRBJ1-2; D is possibly TRBD1 (5 bases). CDR1 and CDR2 from the germline V gene are SNHLY and FYNNEI. The CDR3 has 16 residues. V was trimmed by 3 bases and J by 5 bases, leaving 19 bases between them. The chain's CDR3 is CASSDGVGWGSYGYTF. The CDR3 region has the DNA TGTGCCAGCAGTGACGGTGTCGGGTGGGGGTCATATGGCTACACCTTC.